This T cell receptor (beta chain) derives from a study of blood T cells in healthy people across ages. Study-wide points: Measured against age, TCR beta diversity per million T cells decreased in a roughly linear manner.

Germline CDR1 is WSHSY and CDR2 is SAAADI. This CDR3 region has 13 residues. A word on this clonotype: Its cognate antigen is unknown.

With a J-beta primer mix and a sample-barcoded 5' primer, a second PCR ran 7 to 11 cycles. TCRdb reprocessed the 5' RACE reads with MiXCR, giving one entry per CDR3 protein. The sample holds approximately 780,000 distinct CDR3 sequences, roughly 26% seen once. The same sample was also used in a study of T cells of mothers and their children. This second study notes: The study obtained over 9.5 million TCR beta CDR3 reads per mother and about 3 million per child.

The receptor's source is a boy between 5 and 17 years old in good health. The chain combines TRBV10-2 with TRBJ2-5; D unclear. The J call may be mistaken, given a closer DNA end match to TRBJ2-1. Material: blood. In nucleotides, the CDR3 is TGCGCCAGCAGTGGATTGATGTCCTATGAGCAGTTCTTC. Translation: CASSGLMSYEQFF.